This T cell receptor beta chain was retrieved from a study of cytomegalovirus exposure and HLA in healthy donors. Study results and limitations: Later analysis found that TCR beta chains associated with HLA were more clonally expanded than other, equally common chains.

The CDR3 contains 16 residues. The germline V and J ends were trimmed by 1 base and 2 bases, with 15 bases remaining between them. Germline-derived CDR1 and CDR2 are SGHTA and FQGNSA. With respect to this clone: What it binds is unknown.

PCR involved 60 Vbeta and 13 Jbeta primers. Only in-frame clones appear in the TCRdb table, and some are missing; sequencing was by immunoSEQ multiplex PCR. The repertoire has under 200,000 clones, more than 75% of them found once; the top ten carry around 0.38%. The TCR comes from a male donor in good health and CMV-seropositive. What was sequenced was PBMCs. This sequence joins TRBV7-2 and TRBJ2-7; tentative D call: TRBD2 (5 bases). In DNA form, the CDR3 reads TGTGCCAGCAGCTTAGAGGTGAGGGTTGTACCCTACGAGCAGTACTTC. Protein sequence: CASSLEVRVVPYEQYF.